This paragraph reports one T cell receptor beta chain. From germline, CDR1 is ENHRY and CDR2 SYGVKD. CDR3 length: 18 amino acids. Germline trimming cut 2 bases from V and 11 bases from J; bases unmatched to any gene: 23. This specimen comes from a study of cytomegalovirus exposure and HLA in healthy donors. PCR amplification relied on 60 Vbeta primers (plus 13 Jbeta primers). Sequenced by immunoSEQ multiplex PCR; TCRdb stores in-frame clones only, minus some. The repertoire consists of 170,000 or so clones, with about 80% occurring once and the leading ten covering under 2.5%. Material for sequencing was PBMCs. This clonotype was sampled from a man aged 60 to 75 in good health and CMV-seronegative. The chain couples TRBV10-3 to TRBJ2-5; TRBD2 matches 7 bases. The DNA of the CDR3 is TGTGCCATCAGTGAGAGGGTCTCTAGCGGTCCGGCGGGGAGCGGGCAGTACTTC. Translated: CAISERVSSGPAGSGQYF.